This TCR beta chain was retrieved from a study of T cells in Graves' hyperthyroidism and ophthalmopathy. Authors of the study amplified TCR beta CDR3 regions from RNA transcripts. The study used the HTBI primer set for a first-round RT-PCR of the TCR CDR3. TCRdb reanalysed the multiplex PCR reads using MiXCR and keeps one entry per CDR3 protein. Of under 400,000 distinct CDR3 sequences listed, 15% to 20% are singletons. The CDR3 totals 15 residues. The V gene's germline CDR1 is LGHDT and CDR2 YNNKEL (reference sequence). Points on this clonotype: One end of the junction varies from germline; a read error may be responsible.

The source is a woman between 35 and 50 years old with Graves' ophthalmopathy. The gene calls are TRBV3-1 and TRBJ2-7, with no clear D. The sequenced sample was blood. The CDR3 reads CAGSQYTVTFYEQYF. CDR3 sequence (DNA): TGTGCCGGCAGCCAATATACAGTGACATTCTACGAGCAGTACTTC.